A single sample is the source of the 2 T cell receptor beta chains below, sequenced in a study of blood T cell repertoires in COVID-19 (dated by TCRdb to 2019 to 2021). The protocol used for the library was the immunoSEQ multiplex PCR assay. Here the immuneACCESS table is served through TCRdb, limited to in-frame sequences with V and J called. Missing clones are a known gap in these copies; in checked studies unresolved V genes cover under half, and the rest lacks a known reason. The sample includes around 77,000 clones, with approximately 85% observed a single time. 5.1% of the sample lies in the top ten. Sample: peripheral blood. Source of these receptors: a man of 80 years or more with acute or convalescent COVID-19.

The chain has TRBV24-1 and TRBJ2-7, with 10 bases matching TRBD2. Germline V lookup: CDR1 KGHDR, CDR2 SFDVKD. J was trimmed by 3 bases and V by 8 bases; bases with no gene match: 6. The CDR3 spans 14 residues. The CDR3 here is CATNIAGGGYEQYF. CDR3 nucleotide sequence: TGTGCCACCAATATAGCGGGAGGAGGCTACGAGCAGTACTTC.

This sequence joins TRBV7-6 and TRBJ2-1; TRBD2 matches at 13 bases. The germline V gene has CDR1 SGHVS and CDR2 FNYEAQ. Losses at the gene ends were 7 bases for V and 7 bases for J; bases not matched to a gene: 7. This CDR3 is built from 15 residues. CDR3 amino acids: CASTTSGGGGNEQFF. CDR3 in DNA: TGTGCCAGCACCACTAGCGGGGGGGGAGGAAATGAGCAGTTCTTC.